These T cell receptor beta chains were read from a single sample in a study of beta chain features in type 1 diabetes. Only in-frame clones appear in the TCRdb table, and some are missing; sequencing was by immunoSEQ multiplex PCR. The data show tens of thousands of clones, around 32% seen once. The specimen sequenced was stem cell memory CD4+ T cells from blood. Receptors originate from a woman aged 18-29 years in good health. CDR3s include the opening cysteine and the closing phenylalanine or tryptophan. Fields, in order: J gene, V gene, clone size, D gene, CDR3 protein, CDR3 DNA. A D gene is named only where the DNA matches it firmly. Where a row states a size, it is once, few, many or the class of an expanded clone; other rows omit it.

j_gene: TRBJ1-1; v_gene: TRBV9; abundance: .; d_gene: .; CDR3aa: CASSVRVTGTEAFF; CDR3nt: TGTGCCAGCAGCGTACGAGTCACTGGCACTGAAGCTTTCTTT
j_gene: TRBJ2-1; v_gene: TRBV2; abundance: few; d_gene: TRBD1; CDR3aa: CASNRDRVNEQFF; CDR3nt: TGTGCCAGCAATAGAGACAGGGTAAATGAGCAGTTCTTC
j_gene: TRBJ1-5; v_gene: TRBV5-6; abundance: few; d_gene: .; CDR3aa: CASSPHGSSFNQPQHF; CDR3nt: TGTGCCAGCAGCCCGCACGGGAGCTCGTTCAATCAGCCCCAGCATTTT
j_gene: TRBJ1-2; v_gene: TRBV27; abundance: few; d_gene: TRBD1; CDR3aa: CASSGRDSNYGYTF; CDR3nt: TGTGCCAGCAGTGGCCGGGACAGTAACTATGGCTACACCTTC
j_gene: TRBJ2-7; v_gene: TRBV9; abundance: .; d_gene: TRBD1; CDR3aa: CASSVDPNRGREQYF; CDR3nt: TGTGCCAGCAGCGTAGACCCCAACAGGGGGCGCGAGCAGTACTTC
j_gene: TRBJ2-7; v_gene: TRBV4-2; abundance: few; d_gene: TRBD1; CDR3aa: CASSHPGQIYEQYF; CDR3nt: TGTGCCAGCAGTCATCCGGGACAGATATACGAGCAGTACTTC
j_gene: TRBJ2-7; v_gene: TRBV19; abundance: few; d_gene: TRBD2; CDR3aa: CASTRTAGEFYEQYF; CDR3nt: TGTGCCAGTACAAGGACGGCGGGAGAGTTCTACGAGCAGTACTTC
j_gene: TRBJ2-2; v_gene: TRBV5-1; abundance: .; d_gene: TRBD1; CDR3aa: CASSLPDRGRLGELFF; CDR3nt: TGCGCCAGCAGCTTGCCCGACAGGGGGCGGCTCGGGGAGCTGTTTTTT
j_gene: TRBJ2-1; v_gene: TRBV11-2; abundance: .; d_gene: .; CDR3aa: CASGGRLAEQFF; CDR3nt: TGTGCCAGCGGCGGAAGGTTAGCAGAGCAGTTCTTC
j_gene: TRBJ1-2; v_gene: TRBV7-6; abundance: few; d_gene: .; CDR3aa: CASSRGGSYTF; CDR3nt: TGTGCCAGCAGCCGGGGGGGGAGCTACACCTTC
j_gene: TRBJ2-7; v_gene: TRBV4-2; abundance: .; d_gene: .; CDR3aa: CASSQVEQGYEQYF; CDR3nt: TGTGCCAGCAGCCAAGTAGAACAGGGCTACGAGCAGTACTTC
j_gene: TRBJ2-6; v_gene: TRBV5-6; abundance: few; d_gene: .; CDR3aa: CASSLGGSGANVLTF; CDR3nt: TGTGCCAGCAGCTTGGGCGGCTCTGGGGCCAACGTCCTGACTTTC
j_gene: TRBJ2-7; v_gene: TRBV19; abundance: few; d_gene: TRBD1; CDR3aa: CASSGDSYEQYF; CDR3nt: TGTGCCAGTAGTGGGGACAGCTACGAGCAGTACTTC
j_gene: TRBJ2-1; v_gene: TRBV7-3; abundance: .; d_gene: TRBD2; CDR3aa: CASSLARSGEGNEQFF; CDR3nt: TGTGCCAGCAGCTTAGCCCGCAGCGGGGAAGGGAATGAGCAGTTCTTC
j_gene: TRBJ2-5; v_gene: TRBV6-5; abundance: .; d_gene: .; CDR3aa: CASSYSNRGGETQYF; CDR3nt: TGTGCCAGCAGTTACTCGAACAGAGGGGGAGAGACCCAGTACTTC
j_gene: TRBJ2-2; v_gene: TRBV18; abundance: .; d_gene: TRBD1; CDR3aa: CASSPGTGIPNTGELFF; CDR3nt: TGTGCCAGCTCACCAGGGACAGGGATACCGAACACCGGGGAGCTGTTTTTT
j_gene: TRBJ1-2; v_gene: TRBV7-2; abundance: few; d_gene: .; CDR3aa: CASSLGGPNYGYTF; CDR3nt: TGTGCCAGCAGCTTAGGGGGCCCGAACTATGGCTACACCTTC
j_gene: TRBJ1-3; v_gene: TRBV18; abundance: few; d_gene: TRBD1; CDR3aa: CASSPTTGGSGNTIYF; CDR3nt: TGTGCCAGCTCACCAACTACAGGGGGCTCTGGAAACACCATATATTTT
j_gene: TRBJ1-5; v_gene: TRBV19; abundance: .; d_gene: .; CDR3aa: CASSIRGGGPSNQPQHF; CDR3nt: TGTGCCAGTAGTATTCGGGGGGGAGGCCCTAGCAATCAGCCCCAGCATTTT
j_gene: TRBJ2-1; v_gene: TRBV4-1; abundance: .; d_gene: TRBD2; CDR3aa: CASSQVLAGGYEQFF; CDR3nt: TGCGCCAGCAGCCAAGTGCTAGCGGGGGGGTATGAGCAGTTCTTC
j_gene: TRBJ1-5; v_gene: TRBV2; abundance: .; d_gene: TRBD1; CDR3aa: CASSEERTGYNQPQHF; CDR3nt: TGTGCCAGCAGTGAAGAAAGGACAGGGTACAATCAGCCCCAGCATTTT
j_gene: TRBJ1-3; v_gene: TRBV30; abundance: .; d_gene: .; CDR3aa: CAWSPRGSFVKISGNTIYF; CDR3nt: TGTGCCTGGAGCCCAAGGGGGTCCTTTGTTAAAATCTCTGGAAACACCATATATTTT
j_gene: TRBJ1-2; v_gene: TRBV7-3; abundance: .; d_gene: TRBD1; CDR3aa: CASSSGQGDYGYTF; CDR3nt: TGTGCCAGCAGCTCGGGACAGGGAGACTATGGCTACACCTTC
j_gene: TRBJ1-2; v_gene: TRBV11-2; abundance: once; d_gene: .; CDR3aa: CASSPIRDHYGYTF; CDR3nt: TGTGCCAGCAGTCCAATCAGGGATCACTATGGCTACACCTTC
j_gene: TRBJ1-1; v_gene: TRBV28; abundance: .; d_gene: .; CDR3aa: CAIEERNTEAFF; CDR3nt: TGTGCCATCGAGGAACGGAACACTGAAGCTTTCTTT
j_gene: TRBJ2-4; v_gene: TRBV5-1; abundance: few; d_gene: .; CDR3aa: CASSPPGRGNIQYF; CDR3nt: TGCGCCAGCAGCCCCCCGGGGAGAGGGAACATTCAGTACTTC
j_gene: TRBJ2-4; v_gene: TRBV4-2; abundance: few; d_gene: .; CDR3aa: CASSQELRLGAGKNIQYF; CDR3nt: TGTGCCAGCAGCCAAGAACTTCGGCTAGGGGCAGGCAAAAACATTCAGTACTTC
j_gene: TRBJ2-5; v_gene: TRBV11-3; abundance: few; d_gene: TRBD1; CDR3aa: CASSLGGQGGETQYF; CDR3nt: TGTGCCAGCAGCTTAGGTGGACAGGGAGGTGAGACCCAGTACTTC
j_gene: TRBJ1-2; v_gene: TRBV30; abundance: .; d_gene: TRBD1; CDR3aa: CAWMGQGRGGYTF; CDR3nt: TGTGCCTGGATGGGACAGGGCCGAGGGGGCTACACCTTC
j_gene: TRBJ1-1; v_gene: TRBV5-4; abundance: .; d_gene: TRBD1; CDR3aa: CASSSPTERTGSTEAFF; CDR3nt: TGTGCCAGCAGCTCCCCTACCGAACGGACAGGGTCCACTGAAGCTTTCTTT
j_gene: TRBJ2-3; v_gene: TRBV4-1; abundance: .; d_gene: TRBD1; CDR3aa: CASSQRPGQAKASTDTQYF; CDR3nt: TGCGCCAGCAGCCAACGTCCGGGACAGGCTAAAGCCAGCACAGATACGCAGTATTTT
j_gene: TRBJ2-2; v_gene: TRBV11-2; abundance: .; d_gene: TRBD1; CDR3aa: CASSPRQGSPGELFF; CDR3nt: TGTGCCAGCAGCCCCCGACAGGGAAGTCCCGGGGAGCTGTTTTTT
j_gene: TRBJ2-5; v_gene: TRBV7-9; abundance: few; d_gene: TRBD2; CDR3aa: CASSQGLAQETQYF; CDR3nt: TGTGCCAGCAGCCAGGGACTAGCCCAAGAGACCCAGTACTTC
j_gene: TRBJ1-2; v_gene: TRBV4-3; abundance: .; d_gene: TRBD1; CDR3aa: CASRQTGNYGYTF; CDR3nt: TGCGCCAGCAGACAGACAGGGAACTATGGCTACACCTTC